This is a list of T cell receptor beta chains from one sample in a study of T cell responses to AZD1222 COVID-19 vaccine. The repertoire was sequenced with immunoSEQ multiplex PCR; TCRdb's copy has only in-frame clones and lacks some. Altogether roughly 150,000 clones are present, 92% being singletons, with the ten largest covering 1.1% to 1.5%. The sequences come from peripheral blood, collected on day 0 of AZD1222 vaccination. The origin of the receptors is an adult in good health. Both conserved end residues are part of each CDR3. A D gene is named only where the DNA matches it firmly. Where a row states a size, it is once, few, many or the class of an expanded clone; other rows omit it.

j_call v_call d_call clone_size cdr3_aa cdr3_nt
TRBJ2-6 TRBV5-1 - - CASTWGNSGANVLTF TGCGCCAGCACCTGGGGGAACTCTGGGGCCAACGTCCTGACTTTC
TRBJ1-5 TRBV6-5 - once CASLSAGNNQPQHF TGTGCCAGCTTATCGGCAGGGAACAATCAGCCCCAGCATTTT
TRBJ1-2 TRBV24-1 - once CATSRGAEYGYTF TGTGCCACCTCCAGGGGCGCGGAGTATGGCTACACCTTC
TRBJ2-2 TRBV28 - - CASSLSNDRPTGELFF TGTGCCAGCAGTTTATCTAACGACAGGCCCACCGGGGAGCTGTTTTTT
TRBJ1-1 TRBV28 - - CASSSNQGSFF TGTGCCAGCAGTTCGAATCAGGGATCTTTCTTT
TRBJ2-7 TRBV7-3 - - CASSLSSSYEQYF TGTGCCAGCAGCTTGAGCAGTTCCTACGAGCAGTACTTC
TRBJ1-1 TRBV5-1 - - CASSSGKTDQRFF TGCGCCAGCAGCTCCGGCAAAACGGACCAGCGGTTCTTT
TRBJ1-6 TRBV27 - - CASSLLGGNSPLHF TGTGCCAGCAGCCTTTTGGGCGGAAATTCACCCCTCCACTTT
TRBJ1-3 TRBV19 TRBD1 - CASKTGASSGNTIYF TGTGCCAGCAAGACAGGGGCGAGCTCTGGAAACACCATATATTTT
TRBJ2-1 TRBV7-2 TRBD2 - CASSPGLAYNEQFF TGTGCCAGCAGCCCCGGACTAGCTTACAATGAGCAGTTCTTC
TRBJ2-1 TRBV6-5 TRBD2 - CASLAGVSWDGEQFF TGTGCCAGCCTAGCGGGGGTTAGCTGGGATGGTGAGCAGTTCTTC
TRBJ1-1 TRBV29-1 - - CSVTPHGDTEAFF TGCAGCGTGACCCCCCACGGGGACACTGAAGCTTTCTTT
TRBJ1-1 TRBV29-1 - once CSVRVGAEAFF TGCAGCGTCCGGGTGGGGGCTGAAGCTTTCTTT
TRBJ2-1 TRBV6-2/TRBV6-3 - - CASSYVDEQFF TGTGCCAGCAGTTACGTCGATGAGCAGTTCTTC
TRBJ2-4 TRBV7-2 - - CASSSPVSRPIAKNIQYF TGTGCCAGCAGCTCCCCTGTATCAAGACCCATAGCCAAAAACATTCAGTACTTC
TRBJ1-4 TRBV6-5 - - CATTPGSTNEKLFF TGTGCCACCACACCCGGGTCAACTAATGAAAAACTGTTTTTT
TRBJ1-4 TRBV19 TRBD1 - CASSTPTGLNNEKLFF TGTGCCAGTAGTACGCCGACAGGGCTTAATAATGAAAAACTGTTTTTT
TRBJ2-3 TRBV11-3 - medium-sized CASSLGLQNPDTQYF TGTGCCAGCAGCTTGGGACTCCAAAACCCAGATACGCAGTATTTT
TRBJ2-7 TRBV14 TRBD2 - CASSQPGLAGGLPGEQYF TGTGCCAGCAGCCAACCGGGACTAGCGGGAGGGCTACCCGGTGAGCAGTACTTC
TRBJ2-7 TRBV3-1/TRBV3-2 - - CASSPTRRVRPYEQYF TGTGCCAGCAGCCCTACTCGACGGGTTCGGCCCTACGAGCAGTACTTC
TRBJ2-7 TRBV30 - - CAWSVTREFPPLDEQYF TGTGCCTGGAGTGTAACTCGGGAGTTCCCTCCCCTGGACGAGCAGTACTTC
TRBJ2-1 TRBV15 - - CATSRGQGRFNEQFF TGTGCCACCAGCAGAGGGCAGGGACGCTTCAATGAGCAGTTCTTC
TRBJ1-4 TRBV12-3/TRBV12-4 - - CASSLAVEKLFF TGTGCCAGCAGTTTAGCGGTTGAAAAACTGTTTTTT
TRBJ1-5 TRBV4-1 TRBD1 - CASSHPVGQERAQPQHF TGCGCCAGCAGCCATCCAGTCGGACAGGAGAGGGCTCAGCCCCAGCATTTT
TRBJ1-1 TRBV7-8 - - CASSPRGGQSHTEAFF TGTGCCAGCAGCCCCAGGGGCGGACAGTCTCACACTGAAGCTTTCTTT
TRBJ1-5 TRBV7-3 - - CASYYRAGNQPQHF TGTGCCAGCTACTACAGGGCGGGCAATCAGCCCCAGCATTTT
TRBJ1-1 TRBV4-1 - - CASSQIYLTNTEAFF TGCGCCAGCAGCCAAATATATTTGACGAACACTGAAGCTTTCTTT
TRBJ2-3 TRBV29-1 - - CSVAQAGSSTDTQYF TGCAGCGTCGCCCAGGCAGGGTCAAGCACAGATACGCAGTATTTT
TRBJ1-1 TRBV29-1 - - CSVTGWNTEAFF TGCAGCGTTACAGGGTGGAACACTGAAGCTTTCTTT
TRBJ1-2 TRBV30 - - CAWSVGGVDGYTF TGTGCCTGGAGTGTAGGGGGAGTCGATGGCTACACCTTC
TRBJ2-7 TRBV12-5 - - CASGSTVASYEQYF TGTGCTAGTGGTTCGACGGTGGCCTCCTACGAGCAGTACTTC
TRBJ2-2 TRBV23-1 - - CASSPLVRQTNTGELFF TGCGCCAGCAGCCCTCTAGTTAGACAGACGAACACCGGGGAGCTGTTTTTT
TRBJ2-2 TRBV12-5 TRBD1 - CASGLQGAGELFF TGTGCTAGTGGTTTACAGGGGGCCGGGGAGCTGTTTTTT
TRBJ1-3 TRBV7-3 - - CASSLSGGGGNTIYF TGTGCCAGCAGCTTGAGCGGGGGCGGTGGAAACACCATATATTTT
TRBJ1-5 TRBV28 - - CASSGAGGQPQHF TGTGCCAGCAGTGGGGCAGGAGGTCAGCCCCAGCATTTT
TRBJ2-3 TRBV25-1 - - CASSETGRQENTDTQYF TGTGCCAGCAGTGAGACGGGGCGGCAGGAGAACACAGATACGCAGTATTTT
TRBJ2-7 TRBV6-2/TRBV6-3 - - CASSSGVSYEQYF TGTGCCAGCAGTTCTGGGGTATCCTACGAGCAGTACTTC
TRBJ1-6 TRBV30 - once CAWSAGRVEANSPLHF TGTGCCTGGAGTGCTGGTCGGGTGGAGGCTAATTCACCCCTCCACTTT
TRBJ2-1 TRBV5-5 - - CASSFVGRDYNEQFF TGTGCCAGCAGCTTCGTGGGGAGAGACTACAATGAGCAGTTCTTC
TRBJ1-4 TRBV7-9 - - CASSPGSSNEKLFF TGTGCCAGCAGCCCAGGGTCATCTAATGAAAAACTGTTTTTT
TRBJ1-1 TRBV10-1 - - CASSYDPNTEAFF TGCGCCAGCAGTTATGACCCGAACACTGAAGCTTTCTTT
TRBJ1-1 TRBV6-1 - - CASSEARGRGGEAFF TGTGCCAGCAGTGAAGCAAGAGGGAGGGGTGGCGAAGCTTTCTTT
TRBJ2-1 TRBV4-2 TRBD2 - CASWGSGNEQFF TGTGCCAGCTGGGGTAGCGGGAATGAGCAGTTCTTC
TRBJ2-3 TRBV21-1 - - CASSIDQREITDTQYF TGTGCCAGCAGCATTGACCAGCGGGAGATCACAGATACGCAGTATTTT
TRBJ1-1 TRBV2 - - CASKRDPPQGTEAFF TGTGCCAGCAAAAGGGACCCCCCTCAGGGCACTGAAGCTTTCTTT
TRBJ2-5 TRBV20-1 TRBD1 - CSASRDRYQETQYF TGCAGTGCTAGTCGGGACAGGTACCAAGAGACCCAGTACTTC
TRBJ2-7 TRBV6-2/TRBV6-3 - - CASSSSQEQYF TGTGCCAGCAGTTCCTCTCAGGAGCAGTACTTC
TRBJ2-2 TRBV7-3 - - CASSLLGDRTGELFF TGTGCCAGCAGCTTATTGGGGGATCGGACCGGGGAGCTGTTTTTT
TRBJ1-1 TRBV7-9 - - CASSGNLNTEAFF TGTGCCAGCAGCGGCAACTTGAACACTGAAGCTTTCTTT